This T cell receptor (beta chain) was recorded in a study of blood T cells in healthy people across ages. Study details: When template switching was applied, about one barcoded beta molecule was captured per two T cells.

Germline V gene sequence: CDR1 MNHNY, CDR2 SVGAGI (reference sequence). Trimming cost V 7 bases and J 5 bases, with 14 bases left between them. CDR3 length: 13 residues. Healthy Caucasian individuals from Russia aged roughly 6 to 100 were enrolled as donors. At least 7 million PBMCs were isolated per sample. Combining a sample-barcoded 5' primer with a J-beta primer mix, a second PCR ran for roughly 7 to 12 cycles. A tag from a template-switch adaptor with 12 random nucleotides marked each cDNA molecule. TCRdb reprocessed the 5' RACE reads via MiXCR and lists one record per CDR3 protein. The table has approximately 800,000 distinct CDR3 sequences, roughly 64% seen once.

The origin of this receptor is a man aged 25 to 45 in good health. Source material: blood. The chain joins TRBV6-6 to TRBJ2-5, with D possibly TRBD2 on 6 matching bases. The CDR3 sequence is CASISGRVETQYF. CDR3 sequence (DNA): TGTGCCAGCATATCCGGGAGAGTGGAGACCCAGTACTTC.